Each of the 20 T cell receptor beta chains below was sequenced from the same sample in a study of blood T cell repertoires in COVID-19. Libraries were prepared by immunoSEQ multiplex PCR; TCRdb keeps only in-frame clonotypes and omits some of them. In the table there are 200,000 or so clones, 89% of which are singletons. Sequences were obtained from peripheral blood. These receptor sequences come from a man between 60 and 70 years old who had recovered from COVID-19.

The chain carries TRBV20-1 and TRBJ1-5, with 7 bases fitting TRBD1. The germline V gene has CDR1 DFQATT and CDR2 SNEGSKA (reference sequence). V lost 3 bases and J lost 5; bases outside the gene matches: 7. This CDR3 comprises 14 residues. This CDR3 reads CSASTGQEYQPQHF. The CDR3 DNA follows: TGCAGTGCTAGTACTGGACAGGAGTATCAGCCCCAGCATTTT.

The chain links TRBV18 to TRBJ2-7; TRBD2 might be the D (5 bases). The CDR3 runs 12 residues. The V gene lost 4 bases and the J gene lost 6 bases, with 10 bases spanning the gap. Germline values: CDR1 KGHSH, CDR2 LQKENI. The CDR3 protein is CASSLNGIEQYF. CDR3 coding DNA: TGTGCCAGCTCACTGAACGGGATCGAGCAGTACTTC.

The rearrangement uses TRBV5-1 and TRBJ2-5; maybe TRBD1 (6 bases). Germline-derived CDR1 and CDR2 are SGHRS and YFSETQ. V was cut by 3 bases and J by 5 bases, with 14 bases left in between. There are 14 residues in the CDR3. The CDR3, as DNA: TGCGCCAGCAGCTCCGGGACAATACGGGAGACCCAGTACTTC. This encodes CASSSGTIRETQYF.

This clone was observed once. The CDR3 nucleotides read TGTGCCAGCACAGACTCTCAACTCTACGAGCAGTACTTC. As protein: CASTDSQLYEQYF. The V call is TRBV28, the J call TRBJ2-7; D uncertain. Germline CDR1 and CDR2: MDHEN and SYDVKM. The CDR3 totals 13 residues. The V gene lost 7 bases and the J gene lost 3 bases, with 13 bases spanning the gap.

The chain has TRBV7-2 and TRBJ1-6; D unclear. The V and J ends lost 4 bases and 6 bases respectively, with 7 bases between them. Germline V gene sequence: CDR1 SGHTA, CDR2 FQGNSA. The length of the CDR3 is 13 residues. CDR3 protein: CASSWRVNSPLHF. DNA for the CDR3: TGTGCCAGCAGCTGGAGGGTTAATTCACCCCTCCACTTT.

The chain is built from TRBV19 and TRBJ1-2, with D perhaps TRBD1 (6 bases). The CDR3 consists of 13 residues. Germline V gene data show CDR1 as LNHDA and CDR2 as SQIVND (reference sequence). V lost 6 bases and J lost 2, with 10 bases in between. The CDR3, as DNA: TGTGCCAGTAGACCCGGACAGAACTATGGCTACACCTTC. Translating it yields CASRPGQNYGYTF.

The CDR3 DNA sequence: TGCGCCAGCAGCTTGGCCGGTCGTCAGGTCGGTGGGGAGCAGTACTTC. Translation gives CASSLAGRQVGGEQYF. The rearrangement links TRBV5-1 to TRBJ2-7, with D uncertain. In germline, CDR1 is SGHRS, CDR2 YFSETQ. Trimming removed 0 bases from V and 7 bases from J, with 20 bases in between. This CDR3 comprises 16 residues.

The rearrangement links TRBV29-1 to TRBJ2-3; D is unclear. This CDR3 contains 14 residues. Germline V lookup: CDR1 SQVTM, CDR2 ANQGSEA. V lost 5 bases and J 3 bases, leaving 15 bases between the germline ends. CDR3 residues: CSVWLLAVTDTQYF. In nucleotides, the CDR3 is TGCAGCGTTTGGTTGTTGGCGGTGACAGATACGCAGTATTTT.

This chain links TRBV27 with TRBJ1-5; 8 bases map to TRBD1. CDR3 length equals 13 residues. V shed 6 bases and J 5 bases; nucleotides not matched to a gene: 3. The germline V gene encodes CDR1 MNHEY and CDR2 SMNVEV (reference sequence). The CDR3 region has the DNA TGTGCCAGCAGAAAGACAGGGGATCAGCCCCAGCATTTT. Its translation: CASRKTGDQPQHF.

This clone was recorded only once. This sequence joins TRBV6-5 and TRBJ1-1; 9 bases are shared with TRBD1. The CDR3 contains 15 residues. J lost 8 bases, V lost 6 bases, and 13 bases had no gene match. Germline-derived CDR1 and CDR2 are MNHEY and SVGAGI. The CDR3 coding sequence is TGTGCCAGCAGCTCCCGGGACAGGGTTGGGGGCGAAGCTTTCTTT. Its translation: CASSSRDRVGGEAFF.

This rearrangement joins TRBV3-1 (or the pseudogene TRBV3-2) to TRBJ1-1; TRBD1 might be the D (5 bases). This CDR3 has 14 amino acids. V lost 6 bases, J lost 3 bases, and 14 bases lay in between. Per germline, CDR1 LGHDT and CDR2 YNNKEL (reference sequence). The DNA for the CDR3 is TGTGCCAGCAGTCCAGGGTCAGGGTACACTGAAGCTTTCTTT. It is translated as CASSPGSGYTEAFF.

The V and J genes are TRBV18 and TRBJ1-4; 7 positions match TRBD1. Germline V gene data show CDR1 as KGHSH and CDR2 as LQKENI. The V and J ends lost 1 base and 1 base, in that order; junction bases with no gene match: 6. The CDR3 is made up of 17 amino acids. For the CDR3, the DNA is TGTGCCAGCTCACCACGAATGCAGGGGGTAACTAATGAAAAACTGTTTTTT. The encoded protein is CASSPRMQGVTNEKLFF.

This rearrangement joins TRBV18 to TRBJ2-5, with D uncertain. The CDR3 length is 15 residues. V lost 3 bases, J lost 2 bases, and 13 bases lay in between. From germline, CDR1 is KGHSH and CDR2 LQKENI. The CDR3 nucleotides are TGTGCCAGCTCACCGGCCCAGGCACAACAAGAGACCCAGTACTTC. Protein sequence: CASSPAQAQQETQYF. The full variable domain, completed using reference TRBV18 and TRBJ2-5, is NAGVMQNPRHLVRRRGQEARLRCSPMKGHSHVYWYRQLPEEGLKFMVYLQKENIIDESGMPKERFSAEFPKEGPSILRIQQVVRGDSAAYFCASSPAQAQQETQYFGPGTRLLVL.

V usage is TRBV6-5 and J usage is TRBJ1-1; TRBD1 matches at 8 bases. CDR3 length: 16 amino acids. V lost 4 bases to trimming and J lost 1 base; unmatched junction nucleotides: 8. Germline CDR1 reads MNHEY; CDR2 reads SVGAGI. Written as DNA, the CDR3 is TGTGCCAGCAGTTTCTACGGGACAGGACCGAACACTGAAGCTTTCTTT. This codes for CASSFYGTGPNTEAFF.

The V call is TRBV28, the J call TRBJ2-6; perhaps TRBD2 as D (5 bases). This CDR3 region has 16 residues. With 2 bases removed from V and 0 bases from J, the gap between germline ends came to 8 bases. Germline V gene lookup returns CDR1 MDHEN and CDR2 SYDVKM. The CDR3 DNA follows: TGTGCCAGCAGTTTAGGAGGCGTCTCTGGGGCCAACGTCCTGACTTTC. Its protein is CASSLGGVSGANVLTF.

The chain carries TRBV11-3 and TRBJ2-5; 10 nucleotides agree with TRBD2. The V and J ends lost 5 bases and 1 base, in that order; junction bases with no gene match: 7. This CDR3 has 16 amino acids. The germline gives CDR1 SGHNT, CDR2 YENEEA. The CDR3 region has the DNA TGTGCCAGCAGCCCCAACAGGACTAGCGGCCAAGAGACCCAGTACTTC. The encoded protein is CASSPNRTSGQETQYF.

This rearrangement joins TRBV18 to TRBJ2-3; 10 nucleotides agree with TRBD2. The V and J ends lost 1 base and 0 bases, in that order; junction bases with no gene match: 10. Germline CDR1 and CDR2: KGHSH and LQKENI. There are 19 residues in the CDR3. Here the CDR3 DNA reads TGTGCCAGCTCACCACGAGGCATAGCTAGCGGGGGAAGCACAGATACGCAGTATTTT. Translation: CASSPRGIASGGSTDTQYF.

The chain joins TRBV28 to TRBJ2-2; D remains unclear. CDR1 MDHEN and CDR2 SYDVKM come from the germline V gene. Trimming pared 6 bases from V and 3 bases from J, leaving 11 bases between. The CDR3 has 14 amino acids. CDR3 in amino acids: CASRKLIHTGELFF. The CDR3, as DNA: TGTGCCAGCAGGAAGCTAATACACACCGGGGAGCTGTTTTTT.

This chain uses TRBV5-6 with TRBJ1-5; D is possibly TRBD1 (6 bases). Between the trimmed V and J ends, which lost 4 bases and 1 base, there was a span of 12 bases. The CDR3 sequence is 15 residues long. Germline CDR1 and CDR2: SGHDT and YYEEEE. CDR3 sequence: CASSARTGSNQPQHF. The CDR3 DNA is TGTGCCAGCAGCGCCCGAACAGGGAGCAATCAGCCCCAGCATTTT.

The chain carries TRBV5-4 and TRBJ2-3; 11 bases align to TRBD2. The J segment lost 4 bases and the V segment lost 3 bases, leaving 7 bases of the junction unmatched. The CDR3 extends over 16 amino acids. The germline V gene has CDR1 SGHNT and CDR2 YYREEE (reference sequence). The CDR3: CASSSYLAGGADTQYF. The CDR3 coding sequence is TGTGCCAGCAGCTCTTATCTAGCGGGAGGAGCAGATACGCAGTATTTT.